A single sample is the source of the 15 T cell receptor beta chains below, sequenced in a study of Ad26.COV2.S vaccination and SARS-CoV-2 variants. Noted treatment: some 19 received Ad26.COV2.S at low or high dose, single or two shots; 5 received placebo; per-sample allocation not given. Specimen acquisition occurred on day 63 following the initial vaccine or placebo injection. Sequencing was performed with immunoSEQ multiplex PCR; in TCRdb, only in-frame clones are kept and a portion is missing. The data show 250,000 or so clones, roughly nine tenths seen once. The sample consisted of peripheral blood, taken in a trial of Ad26.COV2.S vaccine versus placebo. The source of these receptors is a person between 18 and 65 years old who received the Ad26.COV2.S COVID-19 vaccine or a placebo.

V and J are TRBV5-6 and TRBJ2-2; D is possibly TRBD1 or TRBD2 (5 bases each). V lost 2 bases, J lost 0 bases, and 11 bases lay in between. The CDR3 consists of 16 residues. CDR1 and CDR2 from the germline V gene are SGHDT and YYEEEE. CDR3 residues: CASSFPGRTNTGELFF. The CDR3 region has the DNA TGTGCCAGCAGCTTCCCGGGACGTACGAACACCGGGGAGCTGTTTTTT.

V is TRBV27 and J is TRBJ1-1; D perhaps matches TRBD1 (5 bases). Trimming took 5 bases from V and 0 from J, leaving 16 bases between them. The CDR3 is 16 residues long. The V gene's germline CDR1 is MNHEY and CDR2 SMNVEV (reference sequence). The CDR3 loop reads CASSLYYRRMNTEAFF. CDR3 sequence (DNA): TGTGCCAGCAGTCTATATTACAGGAGAATGAACACTGAAGCTTTCTTT.

This clone showed up just once. V usage is TRBV6-6 and J usage is TRBJ1-2; D is unresolved. CDR1 is MNHNY, CDR2 SVGAGI, per germline (reference sequence). This CDR3 region has 13 residues. The V end lost 6 bases, the J end lost 1 base, and 9 bases lay between the germline ends. CDR3 in amino acids: CASRSGSNYGYTF. The CDR3, as DNA: TGTGCCAGCAGATCGGGGAGTAACTATGGCTACACCTTC.

This clone has a count of ten or more. This chain links TRBV24-1 with TRBJ2-3; 11 bases are shared with TRBD1. Germline CDR1 and CDR2: KGHDR and SFDVKD. V trimming: 3 bases; J trimming: 5 bases; junction bases outside the gene matches: 6. This CDR3 spans 16 amino acids. As DNA, the CDR3 is TGTGCCACCAGTGATGGGGACAGGGGGGAGGGAGATACGCAGTATTTT. This encodes CATSDGDRGEGDTQYF.

This chain joins TRBV11-2 and TRBJ2-1; 7 bases are a match to TRBD2. The V and J ends lost 5 bases and 8 bases, in that order; junction bases with no gene match: 15. The CDR3 consists of 16 residues. Germline V gene data show CDR1 as SGHAT and CDR2 as FQNNGV. In DNA form, the CDR3 reads TGTGCCAGCAGCCAAAGCGGCGCCCGCGGGAGAGATGAGCAGTTCTTC. Amino acids: CASSQSGARGRDEQFF.

This clone was recorded once. The chain uses TRBV9 and TRBJ1-1, with D hard to call. The V gene lost 5 bases and the J gene lost 0 bases, with 11 bases spanning the gap. The germline CDR1 and CDR2 sequences are SGDLS and YYNGEE. This CDR3 contains 14 residues. In nucleotides, the CDR3 is TGTGCCAGCAGTACATCCCCAATGAACACTGAAGCTTTCTTT. Amino acid sequence: CASSTSPMNTEAFF.

The V call is TRBV4-1, the J call TRBJ2-3; a weak D match, TRBD2 (5 bases). V was clipped by 4 bases and J by 5 bases, with 19 bases between them. CDR1 is MGHRA and CDR2 is YSYEKL in the germline V gene. CDR3 length: 16 amino acids. The CDR3 DNA sequence: TGCGCCAGCAGCCTAGCCTTAGTTCGGGGTGGAGATACGCAGTATTTT. It yields the protein CASSLALVRGGDTQYF.

The genes are TRBV19 and TRBJ1-4; D is possibly TRBD1 (5 bases). The CDR3 has 14 amino acids. Germline V CDR1 and CDR2: LNHDA, SQIVND (reference sequence). V was pared by 5 bases and J by 6 bases, with 13 bases between. CDR3 DNA sequence: TGTGCCAGTAGTCCGGGACGTTTGCATGAAAAACTGTTTTTT. Residues: CASSPGRLHEKLFF. The entire variable domain, with the rest obtained from reference TRBV19 and TRBJ1-4, is as follows: DGGITQSPKYLFRKEGQNVTLSCEQNLNHDAMYWYRQDPGQGLRLIYYSQIVNDFQKGDIAEGYSVSREKKESFPLTVTSAQKNPTAFYLCASSPGRLHEKLFFGSGTQLSVL.

This rearrangement joins TRBV6-1 to TRBJ1-2; D possibly corresponds to TRBD1 (5 bases). The germline V gene encodes CDR1 MNHNS and CDR2 SASEGT. Trimming removed 1 base from V and 8 bases from J, with 8 bases in between. The CDR3 contains 12 residues. In nucleotides, the CDR3 is TGTGCCAGCAGTGAAGGGGGCTGGGGCTACACCTTC. Protein: CASSEGGWGYTF.

The CDR3 loop reads CASTMTRGLYNEQFF. CDR3 nucleotides: TGTGCCAGCACCATGACTAGGGGGTTATACAATGAGCAGTTCTTC. J is TRBJ2-1 and V is TRBV13; perhaps D is TRBD1 or TRBD2 (6 bases each). This CDR3 has 15 amino acids. V lost 7 bases and J 4 bases, leaving 17 bases between the germline ends. Germline CDR1 PRHDT, CDR2 FYEKMQ (reference sequence).

CDR3 in DNA: TGTGCCAGCAGCCAAGCCGGATTAACCGGGGAGCTGTTTTTT. It specifies CASSQAGLTGELFF. V usage is TRBV3-1 (or the pseudogene TRBV3-2) and J usage is TRBJ2-2; no reliable D call. The V end lost 1 base, the J end lost 5 bases, and 8 bases lay between the germline ends. The germline V gene has CDR1 LGHDT and CDR2 YNNKEL (reference sequence). The CDR3 consists of 14 residues.

CDR3 sequence (DNA): TGTGCCTGGATCAGGGGGGGTGAAGCTTTCTTT. Protein product: CAWIRGGEAFF. The chain is built from TRBV30 and TRBJ1-1; 7 nucleotides match TRBD1. Looked up from germline, CDR1 is GTSNPN and CDR2 is SVGIG (reference sequence). The CDR3 contains 11 residues. V lost 4 bases to trimming and J lost 7 bases; unmatched junction nucleotides: 3.

This clone was detected a few times. The genes are TRBV19 and TRBJ2-5; 10 nucleotides align to TRBD1. V was pared by 5 bases and J by 7 bases, with 13 bases of the junction left unmatched. The CDR3 is 16 amino acids. Germline CDR1 is LNHDA and CDR2 is SQIVND (reference sequence). This CDR3 is CASSPAWTGGGGTQYF. The CDR3 DNA follows: TGTGCCAGTAGTCCTGCTTGGACAGGGGGAGGTGGGACCCAGTACTTC.

The chain combines TRBV27 with TRBJ1-6; 8 bases map to TRBD1. Germline V gene sequence: CDR1 MNHEY, CDR2 SMNVEV (reference sequence). The V segment lost 6 bases and the J segment 10 bases; nucleotides outside the gene matches: 8. The CDR3 length is 14 residues. The CDR3 nucleotides read TGTGCCAGCAGCGCCGACAGGGGTGGCTCACCCCTCCACTTT. Translated, it gives CASSADRGGSPLHF.

This chain uses TRBV5-1 with TRBJ1-1, with D perhaps TRBD1 (5 bases). The V and J ends lost 4 bases and 0 bases respectively, with 16 bases between them. Germline V gene sequence: CDR1 SGHRS, CDR2 YFSETQ. The CDR3 length is 16 residues. Here the CDR3 DNA reads TGCGCCAGCAGCCTAATGACAGAGAACATGAACACTGAAGCTTTCTTT. Protein product: CASSLMTENMNTEAFF.